This T cell receptor beta chain was sequenced for a study of T cell responses to AZD1222 COVID-19 vaccine. V was pared by 3 bases and J by 7 bases, with 16 bases between. Germline V gives CDR1 SNHLY, CDR2 FYNNEI. There are 14 residues in the CDR3. Method: immunoSEQ multiplex PCR; TCRdb's copy keeps in-frame clones and lacks some. This sample has roughly 100,000 clones; roughly 91% occur once, and the top ten carry less than 9.5%. The sequence was collected from an adult who received the AZD1222 COVID-19 vaccine. The V gene is TRBV2, the J gene TRBJ2-7, with D perhaps matching TRBD2 (5 bases). Source: peripheral blood, taken 28 days after the second AZD1222 dose. Here the CDR3 DNA reads TGTGCCAGCAGTGATAACAGTCCTACGGGGGAGCAGTACTTC. Its translation is CASSDNSPTGEQYF.